The 31 T cell receptor beta chains below were found in one sample sequenced in a study of OX40 agonist ivuxolimab in advanced cancers. Receptors were amplified or captured by the immunoSEQ multiplex PCR assay. TCRdb mirrors the immuneACCESS table, restricted to in-frame sequences. Some clones are absent from its copies; in checked studies, under half trace to an unresolved V gene, and the reason for the others is unknown. This sample gives some 11,000 clones in total; about three quarters of them show up just once. The ten most abundant clones make up roughly 32% of the sample. Material: CD4+ or CD8+ T cells sorted from blood, obtained in a trial of the OX40 agonist ivuxolimab. The receptors were sampled from an adult with an advanced solid tumor such as melanoma, head and neck, liver or kidney cancer.

The V gene is TRBV11-2, the J gene TRBJ1-4, with D perhaps TRBD1 (5 bases). Germline lookup yields CDR1 SGHAT and CDR2 FQNNGV. The CDR3 spans 17 residues. V lost 5 bases and J lost 8, with 24 bases in between. Here the CDR3 reads CASSPGQLGRAREKLFF. For the CDR3, the DNA is TGTGCCAGCAGCCCAGGGCAACTGGGGAGGGCACGGGAAAAACTGTTTTTT.

The V and J genes are TRBV27 and TRBJ2-7; 7 bases line up with TRBD2. CDR1 MNHEY and CDR2 SMNVEV come from the germline V gene (reference sequence). Trimming removed 5 bases from V and 2 bases from J; junction bases left unmatched: 3. The CDR3 is 13 amino acids. The CDR3 reads CASSRGGTYEQYF. CDR3 in DNA: TGTGCCAGCAGTCGGGGAGGGACCTACGAGCAGTACTTC.

This clone was recorded a few times. The chain employs TRBV7-9 and TRBJ2-2; tentative D call: TRBD1 (6 bases). Trimming shortened V by 10 bases and J by 0 bases, and 12 bases separated the two germline ends. Germline-derived CDR1 and CDR2 are SEHNR and FQNEAQ (reference sequence). This CDR3 has 14 amino acids. The CDR3 here is CATPGTSNTGELFF. The CDR3 DNA follows: TGTGCCACACCCGGGACATCGAACACCGGGGAGCTGTTTTTT.

The V call is TRBV4-2, the J call TRBJ1-5, with D uncertain. CDR1 is LGHNA, CDR2 YNFKEQ, per germline. V shed 0 bases and J shed 7 bases, with 7 bases lying between them. The CDR3 is made up of 13 amino acids. The chain's CDR3 is CASSQDPGQPQHF. In DNA, the CDR3 is TGTGCCAGCAGCCAAGATCCGGGACAGCCCCAGCATTTT.

The rearrangement joins TRBV30 to TRBJ1-4, with unresolved D. The CDR3 length is 13 residues. Germline V gene data show CDR1 as GTSNPN and CDR2 as SVGIG (reference sequence). V was pared by 0 bases and J by 6 bases, with 8 bases between. The CDR3 region has the DNA TGTGCCTGGAGTGTAAGCAGAGATGAAAAACTGTTTTTT. This translates into CAWSVSRDEKLFF.

The chain joins TRBV4-1 to TRBJ2-1; D is ambiguous. This CDR3 is 14 amino acids long. The V gene lost 1 base and the J gene lost 4 bases, with 8 bases spanning the gap. From germline, CDR1 is MGHRA and CDR2 YSYEKL. In DNA, the CDR3 is TGCGCCAGCAGCCAAGGGTCGGGTTACAATGAGCAGTTCTTC. Amino acid sequence: CASSQGSGYNEQFF.

This chain uses TRBV6-5 with TRBJ2-7; D gene unclear. The ends were cut back, 0 bases at V and 3 bases at J, with 15 bases in the middle. CDR1 and CDR2 from the germline V gene are MNHEY and SVGAGI. This CDR3 region has 16 residues. The CDR3 region has the DNA TGTGCCAGCAGTTACTCTAACAGCCTCCCCAACTACGAGCAGTACTTC. Its translation is CASSYSNSLPNYEQYF.

The V gene is TRBV28, the J gene TRBJ2-7; tentatively, D is TRBD1 or TRBD2 (5 bases each). V lost 6 bases to trimming and J lost 4 bases, with 19 bases between them. Looked up from germline, CDR1 is MDHEN and CDR2 is SYDVKM. This CDR3 has 15 residues. The CDR3 sequence: CASSLRGEVSYEQYF. DNA of the CDR3: TGTGCCAGCAGCCTTAGGGGAGAAGTCTCTTACGAGCAGTACTTC.

This chain links TRBV14 with TRBJ2-2; D might be TRBD1 (5 bases). This CDR3 is 16 amino acids long. Germline V gene lookup returns CDR1 SGHDN and CDR2 FVKESK. V was clipped by 0 bases and J by 1 base, with 9 bases between them. The CDR3 DNA is TGTGCCAGCAGCCAAGAAAAGGGGCTGAACACCGGGGAGCTGTTTTTT. Amino acids: CASSQEKGLNTGELFF.

The chain couples TRBV5-4 to TRBJ2-7; D may be TRBD2 (5 bases). Germline V gene lookup returns CDR1 SGHNT and CDR2 YYREEE (reference sequence). Trimming removed 1 base at V and 0 bases at J, with 14 bases between. The CDR3 extends over 16 amino acids. The CDR3 sequence is CASSLSWGSGSYEQYF. The CDR3 region has the DNA TGTGCCAGCAGCTTGTCCTGGGGAAGCGGCTCCTACGAGCAGTACTTC.

On this clone itself: The junction departs from germline at one end; a sequencing error may be responsible. The CDR3 sequence: CASSYQRVRDTYAQYF. The CDR3 region has the DNA TGTGCCAGCAGCTACCAACGGGTACGGGACACTTACGCGCAGTACTTC. The genes are TRBV5-4 and TRBJ2-7; tentative D call: TRBD1 (6 bases). CDR1 is SGHNT, CDR2 YYREEE, per germline (reference sequence). The CDR3 runs 16 residues.

The chain is built from TRBV9 and TRBJ2-7, with a weak D call TRBD1 (6 bases). Germline CDR1 SGDLS, CDR2 YYNGEE. The V end was cut by 4 bases, the J end by 0 bases, with 11 bases between. This CDR3 comprises 14 residues. This CDR3 reads CASSNRDNSYEQYF. The DNA for the CDR3 is TGTGCCAGCAGCAACCGGGACAACTCCTACGAGCAGTACTTC.

The chain couples TRBV5-4 to TRBJ1-4, with D possibly matching TRBD1 (5 bases). The ends were cut back, 2 bases at V and 12 bases at J, with 8 bases in the middle. The CDR3 is 11 residues long. The germline V gene has CDR1 SGHNT and CDR2 YYREEE (reference sequence). The CDR3 is CASSFGGELFF. The DNA of the CDR3 is TGTGCCAGCAGCTTTGGAGGGGAACTGTTTTTT.

By sample share, this clone is medium-sized. This chain uses TRBV28 with TRBJ1-6; D is unclear. Germline values: CDR1 MDHEN, CDR2 SYDVKM. V lost 5 bases and J 13 bases, leaving 12 bases between the germline ends. There are 12 residues in the CDR3. The CDR3 DNA is TGTGCCAGCAGTCTAAGTCTTTATCCCCTCCACTTT. Protein sequence: CASSLSLYPLHF.

This clone was recorded a few times. This chain links TRBV12-1 with TRBJ1-1; the table gives TRBD1 as D, unverified against the DNA. TRBV12-1 constitutes a pseudogene. The CDR3 is 16 amino acids. Written as DNA, the CDR3 is TGTGCCAGCAGCCGGGACAGGGAGACGATGAACACTGAAGCTTTCTTT. Translated, it gives CASSRDRETMNTEAFF.

This clone was found a few times. The rearrangement links TRBV5-4 to TRBJ2-1; tentatively, D is TRBD1 (6 bases). The CDR3 is made up of 16 amino acids. V was pared by 4 bases and J by 4 bases, with 18 bases between. Per germline, CDR1 SGHNT and CDR2 YYREEE (reference sequence). The CDR3 region has the DNA TGTGCCAGCAGCCAAGATTTTACAGGGTCGTACAATGAGCAGTTCTTC. Protein sequence: CASSQDFTGSYNEQFF.

This clone has more than one count but fewer than ten. V is TRBV18 and J is TRBJ2-7; TRBD1 matches at 9 bases. The CDR3 has 15 amino acids. J lost 3 bases, V lost 3 bases, and 6 bases had no gene match. Germline CDR1 and CDR2: KGHSH and LQKENI. CDR3 nucleotides: TGTGCCAGCTCACCTGGACAGGGGACGGGCTACGAGCAGTACTTC. Translation: CASSPGQGTGYEQYF. The variable domain in full, completed from reference TRBV18 and TRBJ2-7, reads NAGVMQNPRHLVRRRGQEARLRCSPMKGHSHVYWYRQLPEEGLKFMVYLQKENIIDESGMPKERFSAEFPKEGPSILRIQQVVRGDSAAYFCASSPGQGTGYEQYFGPGTRLTVT.

A remark on this clone: The junction departs from germline at one end; a sequencing error may be responsible. CDR3 in amino acids: CASSYNRDTLYF. The CDR3 DNA follows: TGTGCCAGCAGCTACAACCGGGACACCCTGTACTTC. The genes are TRBV11-2 and TRBJ2-5; D perhaps matches TRBD1 (6 bases). The germline V gene has CDR1 SGHAT and CDR2 FQNNGV. The CDR3 sequence is 12 residues long.

The chain recombines TRBV27 with TRBJ1-1; tentative D call: TRBD1 (5 bases). There are 15 residues in the CDR3. Germline CDR1 is MNHEY and CDR2 is SMNVEV (reference sequence). Trimming shortened V by 0 bases and J by 4 bases, and 12 bases separated the two germline ends. CDR3 sequence (DNA): TGTGCCAGCAGTTTATCGAGTAGGGGAGGCACTGAAGCTTTCTTT. It codes for CASSLSSRGGTEAFF.

CDR3 region: CASSLSRRDGYTF. The DNA of the CDR3 is TGTGCCAGCAGTTTATCCAGGAGGGATGGCTACACCTTC. J is TRBJ1-2 and V is TRBV28, with D uncertain. Per the germline V gene, CDR1 is MDHEN and CDR2 is SYDVKM. This CDR3 is 13 amino acids long. Trimming pared 1 base from V and 6 bases from J, leaving 9 bases between.

The V gene is TRBV28, the J gene TRBJ2-7, with D uncertain. CDR1 MDHEN and CDR2 SYDVKM come from the germline V gene. Deletions cut 3 bases from V and 3 bases from J, with 6 bases between. The CDR3 extends over 12 amino acids. CDR3 nucleotide sequence: TGTGCCAGCAGTTTTAGCAGCTACGAGCAGTACTTC. Translating gives CASSFSSYEQYF.

The chain is built from TRBV4-3 and TRBJ2-5; 9 bases agree with TRBD2. Germline V CDR1 and CDR2: LGHNA, YSLEER. V trimming: 1 base; J trimming: 4 bases; junction bases outside the gene matches: 10. This CDR3 spans 17 amino acids. The DNA for the CDR3 is TGCGCCAGCAGCCAAGGGGGCTTTGAGCGGGAGGTAGAGACCCAGTACTTC. It codes for CASSQGGFEREVETQYF.

The rearrangement uses TRBV7-8 and TRBJ2-7; D possibly corresponds to TRBD1 (6 bases). The CDR3 is 14 amino acids. The germline V gene encodes CDR1 SGHVS and CDR2 FQNEAQ. Trimming removed 5 bases at V and 7 bases at J, with 18 bases between. The CDR3 loop is CASSPQGTSGEQYF. As DNA, the CDR3 is TGTGCCAGCAGCCCCCAAGGGACATCAGGGGAGCAGTACTTC.

The chain couples TRBV30 to TRBJ2-1, with TRBD2 as a possible D gene (6 bases). Germline values: CDR1 GTSNPN, CDR2 SVGIG (reference sequence). V shed 4 bases and J shed 0 bases, with 16 bases lying between them. CDR3 length equals 16 residues. The CDR3 DNA reads TGTGCCTGGACCAACGGAGGGCCCCGCTCCTACAATGAGCAGTTCTTC. Translating it yields CAWTNGGPRSYNEQFF. The full variable domain, with the rest looked up from reference TRBV30 and TRBJ2-1, is SQTIHQWPATLVQPVGSPLSLECTVEGTSNPNLYWYRQAAGRGLQLLFYSVGIGQISSEVPQNLSASRPQDRQFILSSKKLLLSDSGFYLCAWTNGGPRSYNEQFFGPGTRLTVL.

This clone was seen once. The V and J genes are TRBV7-8 and TRBJ2-1; TRBD1 matches at 10 bases. V dropped 3 bases and J dropped 6; count of bases not matched to a gene: 5. Germline V gives CDR1 SGHVS, CDR2 FQNEAQ. This CDR3 spans 15 amino acids. CDR3 protein: CASSLGTGDRNEQFF. The DNA of the CDR3 is TGTGCCAGCAGCTTGGGGACAGGGGATCGCAATGAGCAGTTCTTC.

V usage is TRBV6-5 and J usage is TRBJ2-7; D remains ambiguous. CDR3 length: 14 residues. Per germline, CDR1 MNHEY and CDR2 SVGAGI. V was pared by 7 bases and J by 4 bases, with 17 bases between. CDR3 amino acids: CASMSGARKYEQYF. The CDR3 nucleotides are TGTGCCAGCATGTCAGGCGCCAGAAAGTACGAGCAGTACTTC.

Concerning this clone itself: This specimen includes other DNA sequences encoding the same CDR3. The CDR3: CASSPGQGWTEAFF. CDR3 DNA: TGTGCCAGCTCGCCGGGACAGGGATGGACTGAAGCTTTCTTT. The chain employs TRBV18 and TRBJ1-1, with 9 bases fitting TRBD1. Trimming removed 6 bases from V and 5 bases from J; junction bases left unmatched: 7. The CDR3 extends over 14 amino acids. The germline V gene encodes CDR1 KGHSH and CDR2 LQKENI.

This clone was picked up one time. The chain couples TRBV9 to TRBJ2-7, with D maybe TRBD2 (6 bases). The V gene lost 4 bases and the J gene lost 3 bases, with 11 bases spanning the gap. Germline assignment: CDR1 SGDLS and CDR2 YYNGEE. CDR3 length equals 13 residues. DNA for the CDR3: TGTGCCAGCAGCACCCGCGGGGACTACGAGCAGTACTTC. Its translation: CASSTRGDYEQYF.

The V and J genes are TRBV9 and TRBJ1-1, with TRBD1 as a possible D gene (5 bases). The CDR3 has 14 residues. Germline V gives CDR1 SGDLS, CDR2 YYNGEE. V gave up 0 bases and J gave up 5 bases, with 11 bases separating them. CDR3 protein: CASSVADGGTEAFF. The DNA for the CDR3 is TGTGCCAGCAGCGTAGCGGATGGGGGGACTGAAGCTTTCTTT.

CDR3 region: CASSLGAGNTIYF. CDR3 nucleotide sequence: TGTGCCAGCAGCTTGGGGGCTGGAAACACCATATATTTT. The chain is built from TRBV7-2 and TRBJ1-3, with D possibly being TRBD1 (5 bases). Germline V gene data show CDR1 as SGHTA and CDR2 as FQGNSA. Trimming took off 3 bases at V and 2 bases at J, with 5 bases between the two ends. The CDR3 length is 13 residues.

The chain combines TRBV27 with TRBJ2-3; TRBD2 matches 10 bases. CDR3 length: 15 amino acids. The germline CDR1 and CDR2 sequences are MNHEY and SMNVEV (reference sequence). V lost 5 bases to trimming and J lost 4 bases; unmatched junction nucleotides: 6. This CDR3 reads CASSLAAGGPDTQYF. As DNA, the CDR3 is TGTGCCAGCAGTCTGGCAGCGGGAGGGCCAGATACGCAGTATTTT.